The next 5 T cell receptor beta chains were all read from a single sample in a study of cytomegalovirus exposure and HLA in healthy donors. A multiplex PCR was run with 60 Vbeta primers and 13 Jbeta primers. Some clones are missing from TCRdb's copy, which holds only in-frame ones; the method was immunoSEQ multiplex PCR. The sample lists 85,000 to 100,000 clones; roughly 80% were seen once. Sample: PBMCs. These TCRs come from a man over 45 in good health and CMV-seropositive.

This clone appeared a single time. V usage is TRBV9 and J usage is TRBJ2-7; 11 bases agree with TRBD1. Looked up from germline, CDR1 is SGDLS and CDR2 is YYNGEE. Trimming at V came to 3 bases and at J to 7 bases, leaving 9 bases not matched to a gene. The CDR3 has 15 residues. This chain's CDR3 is CASSGPGTGGGEQYF. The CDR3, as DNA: TGTGCCAGCAGCGGCCCCGGGACAGGGGGTGGAGAGCAGTACTTC.

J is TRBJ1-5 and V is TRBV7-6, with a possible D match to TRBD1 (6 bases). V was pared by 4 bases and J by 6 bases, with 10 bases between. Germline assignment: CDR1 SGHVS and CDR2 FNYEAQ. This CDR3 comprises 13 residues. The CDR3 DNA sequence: TGTGCCAGCAGCTCGACAGGTTCTCAGCCCCAGCATTTT. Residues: CASSSTGSQPQHF.

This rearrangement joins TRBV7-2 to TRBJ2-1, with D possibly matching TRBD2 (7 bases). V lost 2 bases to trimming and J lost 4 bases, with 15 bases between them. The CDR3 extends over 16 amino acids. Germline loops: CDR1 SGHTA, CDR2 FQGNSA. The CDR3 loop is CASSLRMGGPYNEQFF. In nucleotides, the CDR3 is TGTGCCAGCAGCTTAAGGATGGGGGGGCCGTACAATGAGCAGTTCTTC.

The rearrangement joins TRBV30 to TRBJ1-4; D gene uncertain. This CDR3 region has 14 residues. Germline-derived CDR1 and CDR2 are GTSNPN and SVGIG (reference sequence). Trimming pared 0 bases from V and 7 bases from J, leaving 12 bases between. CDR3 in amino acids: CAWSVFGSGEKLFF. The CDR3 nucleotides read TGTGCCTGGAGTGTATTCGGTTCCGGTGAAAAACTGTTTTTT. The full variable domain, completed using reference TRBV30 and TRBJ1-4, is SQTIHQWPATLVQPVGSPLSLECTVEGTSNPNLYWYRQAAGRGLQLLFYSVGIGQISSEVPQNLSASRPQDRQFILSSKKLLLSDSGFYLCAWSVFGSGEKLFFGSGTQLSVL.

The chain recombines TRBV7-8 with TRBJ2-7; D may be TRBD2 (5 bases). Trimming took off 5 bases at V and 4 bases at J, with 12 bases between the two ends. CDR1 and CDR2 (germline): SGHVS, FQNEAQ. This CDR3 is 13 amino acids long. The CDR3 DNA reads TGTGCCAGCAGCCATTCCGGGATTTACGAGCAGTACTTC. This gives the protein CASSHSGIYEQYF. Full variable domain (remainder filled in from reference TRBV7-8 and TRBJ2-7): GAGVSQSPRYKVAKRGQDVALRCDPISGHVSLFWYQQALGQGPEFLTYFQNEAQLDKSGLPSDRFFAERPEGSVSTLKIQRTQQEDSAVYLCASSHSGIYEQYFGPGTRLTVT.